Following are 24 T cell receptor beta chains from one sample sequenced in a study of T cell responses to AZD1222 COVID-19 vaccine. Profiled with immunoSEQ multiplex PCR; TCRdb holds only in-frame clones, not every one. Among roughly 150,000 clones listed, around 90% were seen once. The sequences come from peripheral blood, collected on day 0 of AZD1222 vaccination. Receptors were obtained from an adult in good health.

V and J are TRBV5-8 and TRBJ2-5; D ambiguous. Per germline, CDR1 SGHTS and CDR2 YDEGEE. V was trimmed by 0 bases and J by 2 bases, leaving 17 bases between them. This CDR3 has 17 residues. CDR3 DNA: TGTGCCAGCAGCTTGGGGTACCTAGGGAAAGGACAAGAGACCCAGTACTTC. Protein sequence: CASSLGYLGKGQETQYF. Looking up the rest from reference TRBV5-8 and TRBJ2-5 gives the full variable domain: EAGVTQSPTHLIKTRGQQATLRCSPISGHTSVYWYQQALGLGLQFLLWYDEGEERNRGNFPPRFSGRQFPNYSSELNVNALELEDSALYLCASSLGYLGKGQETQYFGPGTRLLVL.

The chain recombines TRBV4-1 with TRBJ2-1; D might be TRBD2 (6 bases). The V end was cut by 2 bases, the J end by 0 bases, with 14 bases between. CDR3 length equals 17 residues. CDR1 MGHRA and CDR2 YSYEKL come from the germline V gene. The CDR3 DNA reads TGCGCCAGCAGCCAAATAAAGGCGGGAATCTCCTACAATGAGCAGTTCTTC. This sequence encodes CASSQIKAGISYNEQFF.

This clone was picked up a small number of times. The chain links TRBV7-8 to TRBJ2-3, with 7 nucleotides matching TRBD2. The CDR3 is 16 amino acids. Germline CDR1 and CDR2: SGHVS and FQNEAQ. V trimming: 3 bases; J trimming: 0 bases; junction bases outside the gene matches: 6. CDR3 in amino acids: CASSLVAGSSTDTQYF. In DNA, the CDR3 is TGTGCCAGCAGCTTGGTAGCGGGTTCTAGCACAGATACGCAGTATTTT.

This chain uses TRBV13 with TRBJ2-3, with 8 bases lining up with TRBD1. The CDR3 contains 17 residues. With V trimmed by 6 bases and J by 0 bases, 11 bases remained unmatched. Germline loops: CDR1 PRHDT, CDR2 FYEKMQ (reference sequence). The CDR3 loop is CASSSGQGGSSTDTQYF. The CDR3 region has the DNA TGTGCCAGCAGTTCCGGACAGGGAGGTTCTAGCACAGATACGCAGTATTTT.

This chain links TRBV15 with TRBJ1-1, with 7 bases identical to TRBD1. The ends lost 2 bases at V and 0 bases at J; junction bases unmatched: 6. The CDR3 loop spans 16 amino acids. CDR1 LNHNV and CDR2 YYDKDF come from the germline V gene (reference sequence). Here the CDR3 reads CATSRKTGTMNTEAFF. The CDR3 coding sequence is TGTGCCACCAGCAGAAAGACAGGGACTATGAACACTGAAGCTTTCTTT.

This chain uses TRBV12-5 with TRBJ2-1, with TRBD1 identical over 7 bases. Germline-derived CDR1 and CDR2 are LGHNT and FRNRAP. V gave up 0 bases and J gave up 2 bases; unmatched junction bases: 10. The CDR3 totals 18 residues. The CDR3 DNA follows: TGTGCTAGTGGTTTGGTACGGTCGGGACAGCTAACCTACAATGAGCAGTTCTTC. Its translation is CASGLVRSGQLTYNEQFF.

This chain uses TRBV3-1 (or the pseudogene TRBV3-2) with TRBJ2-3, with 10 bases aligning to TRBD2. CDR3 size: 16 residues. The germline V gene encodes CDR1 LGHDT and CDR2 YNNKEL (reference sequence). The ends lost 1 base at V and 5 bases at J; junction bases unmatched: 6. CDR3 in amino acids: CASSQVSGGFGDTQYF. Written as DNA, the CDR3 is TGTGCCAGCAGCCAAGTTAGCGGGGGGTTTGGAGATACGCAGTATTTT.

This clone has a single count. This chain uses TRBV2 with TRBJ2-7, with 8 positions matching TRBD1. This CDR3 comprises 14 residues. The junction had 2 bases not matched to a gene; V was cut back by 3 bases and J by 1 base. From germline, CDR1 is SNHLY and CDR2 FYNNEI. The CDR3 nucleotides are TGTGCCAGCAGTGACACAGGGGGTTCCTACGAGCAGTACTTC. Translating gives CASSDTGGSYEQYF.

V is TRBV20-1 and J is TRBJ1-1; TRBD1 aligns across 7 bases. The CDR3 spans 15 residues. Germline CDR1 is DFQATT and CDR2 is SNEGSKA (reference sequence). With 3 bases clipped from V and 1 base from J, the junction kept 8 bases outside the gene matches. CDR3 in amino acids: CSASKGQIKNTEAFF. The CDR3 region has the DNA TGCAGTGCTAGTAAGGGACAGATAAAGAACACTGAAGCTTTCTTT.

For this clone: One end of the junction fails to match germline, which may point to a read error. The chain links TRBV3-1 (or the pseudogene TRBV3-2) to TRBJ2-2; D possibly corresponds to TRBD1 (6 bases). Germline V CDR1 and CDR2: LGHDT, YNNKEL (reference sequence). The CDR3 contains 13 residues. CDR3 sequence reads: CASSQDPRQDALF. The CDR3 nucleotides are TGTGCCAGCAGCCAAGACCCCCGACAGGACGCGCTTTTT.

The CDR3 sequence is CASSLFGTGVKEEQYF. The CDR3 nucleotides are TGTGCCAGCAGCTTGTTCGGGACAGGGGTGAAGGAAGAGCAGTACTTC. This chain connects TRBV5-8 to TRBJ2-7, with 10 bases fitting TRBD1. Germline V gives CDR1 SGHTS, CDR2 YDEGEE. This CDR3 contains 16 residues. J gave up 7 bases and V 1 base, and 11 bases lay outside the gene matches.

The CDR3 is CASRHKASNYEQYF. The CDR3 bases are TGTGCCAGCAGACACAAAGCATCGAACTACGAGCAGTACTTC. The J gene is TRBJ2-7, the V gene TRBV27; D not certain. The CDR3 covers 14 residues. V was clipped by 6 bases and J by 3 bases, with 15 bases between them. Germline V gives CDR1 MNHEY, CDR2 SMNVEV (reference sequence).

In the case of this clone: The junction differs from germline at one of its ends, possibly a read error. The chain links TRBV3-1 (or the pseudogene TRBV3-2) to TRBJ2-7; no reliable D call. CDR1 and CDR2 (germline): LGHDT, YNNKEL (reference sequence). The CDR3 is 12 residues long. CDR3 residues: CTSSLIPYEQYF. The CDR3 DNA follows: TGTACCAGCAGCCTAATCCCCTACGAGCAGTACTTC.

The genes are TRBV28 and TRBJ2-2; D remains unclear. Germline lookup yields CDR1 MDHEN and CDR2 SYDVKM. The CDR3 spans 14 residues. The V end was cut by 1 base, the J end by 4 bases, with 7 bases between. CDR3 DNA sequence: TGTGCCAGCAGTTTATTACCAGTCACCGGGGAGCTGTTTTTT. Translation gives CASSLLPVTGELFF.

J is TRBJ2-5 and V is TRBV6-2 or TRBV6-3; D possibly corresponds to TRBD2 (5 bases). In germline, CDR1 is MNHEY, CDR2 SVGEGT. The V gene lost 0 bases and the J gene lost 5 bases, with 19 bases spanning the gap. The CDR3 loop spans 17 amino acids. Here the CDR3 DNA reads TGTGCCAGCAGTTACTCGATTACGCGAGGGCCCGGGGAGACCCAGTACTTC. Translated: CASSYSITRGPGETQYF.

The chain is built from TRBV6-5 and TRBJ1-5; TRBD1 is a possible D gene (5 bases). CDR3 size: 13 residues. CDR1 is MNHEY and CDR2 is SVGAGI in the germline V gene. The V end lost 10 bases, the J end lost 4 bases, and 14 bases lay between the germline ends. The CDR3 loop is CATQTASNQPQHF. The CDR3 DNA is TGTGCCACCCAGACAGCTTCAAATCAGCCCCAGCATTTT.

CDR3 DNA: TGTGCCAGCTCGTACCCCGGGACAGGGGGCGGTAGCTACACCTTC. It encodes CASSYPGTGGGSYTF. V usage is TRBV18 and J usage is TRBJ1-2; 12 nucleotides line up with TRBD1. Germline loops: CDR1 KGHSH, CDR2 LQKENI. This CDR3 has 15 residues. The ends lost 6 bases at V and 9 bases at J; junction bases unmatched: 11. Variable domain in full (rest from reference TRBV18 and TRBJ1-2): NAGVMQNPRHLVRRRGQEARLRCSPMKGHSHVYWYRQLPEEGLKFMVYLQKENIIDESGMPKERFSAEFPKEGPSILRIQQVVRGDSAAYFCASSYPGTGGGSYTFGSGTRLTVV.

The chain is built from TRBV4-2 and TRBJ2-7, with D maybe TRBD1 (5 bases). CDR1 and CDR2 (germline): LGHNA, YNFKEQ. Trimming shortened V by 0 bases and J by 4 bases, and 13 bases separated the two germline ends. The CDR3 length is 15 residues. CDR3 DNA sequence: TGTGCCAGCAGCCAAGAAGAGGTGGGGCGTTACGAGCAGTACTTC. Amino acid sequence: CASSQEEVGRYEQYF.

The chain is built from TRBV9 and TRBJ2-1; a weak D match, TRBD2 (6 bases). V was clipped by 7 bases and J by 1 base, with 15 bases between them. Per the germline V gene, CDR1 is SGDLS and CDR2 is YYNGEE. The CDR3 is made up of 15 amino acids. This CDR3 is CASGPWAGSYNEQFF. CDR3 nucleotide sequence: TGTGCCAGCGGGCCTTGGGCGGGGTCCTACAATGAGCAGTTCTTC.

The chain links TRBV5-1 to TRBJ1-4; a possible D gene is TRBD1 (6 bases). CDR1 is SGHRS and CDR2 is YFSETQ in the germline V gene. The CDR3 contains 15 residues. V lost 0 bases and J 7 bases, leaving 13 bases between the germline ends. For the CDR3, the DNA is TGCGCCAGCAGCTTGGCCCAGGGGCCTATTGAAAAACTGTTTTTT. As protein: CASSLAQGPIEKLFF. The whole variable domain, filled in from reference TRBV5-1 and TRBJ1-4, reads KAGVTQTPRYLIKTRGQQVTLSCSPISGHRSVSWYQQTPGQGLQFLFEYFSETQRNKGNFPGRFSGRQFSNSRSEMNVSTLELGDSALYLCASSLAQGPIEKLFFGSGTQLSVL.

This chain connects TRBV5-4 to TRBJ2-5, with 7 bases lining up with TRBD2. The CDR3 is 17 residues long. The trim removed 0 bases at V and 5 bases at J, leaving 13 bases unmatched. Germline CDR1 and CDR2: SGHNT and YYREEE (reference sequence). The DNA of the CDR3 is TGTGCCAGCAGCTTGGGTCTAGGGGCCCGGGGGGAGGAGACCCAGTACTTC. Its translation: CASSLGLGARGEETQYF. The entire variable domain, with the rest obtained from reference TRBV5-4 and TRBJ2-5, is as follows: ETGVTQSPTHLIKTRGQQVTLRCSSQSGHNTVSWYQQALGQGPQFIFQYYREEENGRGNFPPRFSGLQFPNYSSELNVNALELDDSALYLCASSLGLGARGEETQYFGPGTRLLVL.

The chain uses TRBV28 and TRBJ2-1; 7 bases are a match to TRBD2. There are 17 residues in the CDR3. The germline V gene has CDR1 MDHEN and CDR2 SYDVKM. V was clipped by 5 bases and J by 5 bases; unmatched bases: 15. The CDR3 sequence is CASSPRGSGEYDNEQFF. The CDR3 nucleotides read TGTGCCAGCAGTCCCCGCGGAAGCGGGGAATATGACAATGAGCAGTTCTTC. The full variable domain, with the rest looked up from reference TRBV28 and TRBJ2-1, is DVKVTQSSRYLVKRTGEKVFLECVQDMDHENMFWYRQDPGLGLRLIYFSYDVKMKEKGDIPEGYSVSREKKERFSLILESASTNQTSMYLCASSPRGSGEYDNEQFFGPGTRLTVL.

The CDR3 sequence: CASSYGGRVLAEAFF. The CDR3 region has the DNA TGTGCCAGCAGTTACGGTGGGAGGGTGCTCGCTGAAGCTTTCTTT. The chain joins TRBV6-2 or TRBV6-3 to TRBJ1-1; D is unclear. The length of the CDR3 is 15 residues. Between the trimmed V and J ends, which lost 2 bases and 6 bases, there was a span of 16 bases. Germline-derived CDR1 and CDR2 are MNHEY and SVGEGT.

This chain joins TRBV3-1 (or the pseudogene TRBV3-2) and TRBJ2-1, with D unclear. Trimming shortened V by 1 base and J by 5 bases, and 6 bases separated the two germline ends. Germline CDR1 and CDR2: LGHDT and YNNKEL (reference sequence). The CDR3 is 13 residues long. The CDR3 spells CASSQGDHNEQFF. The CDR3 DNA reads as TGTGCCAGCAGCCAAGGAGATCACAATGAGCAGTTCTTC.